This TCR beta chain was observed in a study of cytomegalovirus exposure and HLA in healthy donors (dated by TCRdb to the late 2010s). About the study as a whole: In an earlier analysis of some 610 of the donors, around 290 Gb of sequence data and 95 million to 130 million unique TCR beta sequences from 180 million or so T cells were reported. The study was designed to test whether signatures of past pathogen exposure could be identified by cataloging public T cell receptors. Several DR-DQ haplotypes were handled as single units for association and clustering because linkage in the cohort was strong. All discovery cohort repertoires had been generated using a single sequencing platform. An early release covering 550 to 700 HLA-typed donors comprised approximately 290 gigabases of sequencing data and tens of millions of unique TCR sequences. A separate validation cohort of about 110 different subjects was used in addition to the roughly 670-subject first cohort. A later analysis re-analyzed previously published TCR beta repertoires from 666 donors and added high-resolution HLA genotyping to study TCR occurrence patterns. In a later genetic analysis, genome-wide SNP genotypes for about three fifths of the roughly 670 donors were used, and that subset was treated as a discovery cohort. On average, about 200,000 unique TCR beta nucleotide sequences were sequenced per donor among a few hundred genotyped donors of the cohort, with roughly 18% of those sequences being non-productive. The genetic ancestry cluster associated with self-reported Caucasian donors included 70% to 85% of the 300 to 450 genotyped donors. Using immunosequencing, the study profiled T cell repertoires from 500 to 800 subjects and related those repertoires to cytomegalovirus serostatus. In an earlier analysis of a few hundred of the donors, high-throughput TCR beta sequencing was used to judge whether each TCR beta V gene segment behaved as functional or pseudogenic. The number of typed donors differed by locus: roughly 629-630 for A, B, C, DRB1 and DQB1; approximately 520 for DQA1; 606 for DPA1; and around 490 for DPB1. Donor age, sex, ethnicity and CMV serostatus were compiled alongside the repertoire data. HLA typing covered class I and class II loci at four-digit resolution. Rather than using new phenotypic data, the later analysis identified candidate immune exposures from TCR beta sequences and from how often those sequences occurred across donors. High-throughput TCR immunosequencing, statistical association of individual TCRs with disease status, and machine learning were combined to predict cytomegalovirus infection status. The paper's findings and limits, for the study overall: The authors suggested that the approach could potentially be generalized to other disease states and immunological phenotypes. The cohort was sequenced for TCR beta chains only, and without alpha or paired-chain data the features that could be detected were limited. Cytomegalovirus status was reported to be diagnosed by the classifier with high specificity and sensitivity in both the original and validation cohorts. A cluster of highly shared sequence variants was judged likely to be a technical artifact of the sequencing pipeline. According to a later analysis, parvovirus B19, influenza, CMV and Epstein-Barr virus appeared linked to several top co-occurrence clusters. According to a later analysis, most CMV-associated TCR beta chains appeared to be HLA-restricted, and the HLA associations seemed to be driven largely by CMV exposure. A later genetic analysis reported fewer N-insertions in productive TCRs among donors in an Asian-associated ancestry cluster than the approximately 700-donor mean. A further reported finding was that TCR beta sequences accurately predicted the HLA-A and HLA-B alleles for most subjects in the first cohort. In a later analysis, HLA-associated TCR beta chains were found to be more clonally expanded and to have lower generation probabilities than equally common non-associated chains. According to a later analysis, TCR association rates differed among HLA loci, with DRB1 alleles showing the most associated TCRs and HLA-C alleles showing the fewest. While some public TCRs were present in many individuals, most TCR sequences turned up only very rarely across donors. Some IMGT-functional V segments, including TRBV6-2 and TRBV6-3, could not be distinguished by the 87-base-pair reads and were therefore excluded. The only immune exposure information available for the cohort was CMV serostatus. In an earlier analysis of around 500 of the donors, most TCR beta V segments appeared in productive rearrangements about 87% or about 30% of the time, broadly matching IMGT annotations. V-gene and J-gene trimming of TCR beta chains was associated with a missense DCLRE1C variant in a later genetic analysis, and the association was replicated in an independent cohort. A few of the identified cytomegalovirus-associated TCR beta chains were confirmed in vitro to be specific for cytomegalovirus antigens. Linkage disequilibrium might explain the correlated functional status among segregating V segments, but an unknown experimental factor could not be excluded. HLA typing was unavailable for some donors at each locus, so association tests used only the typed subset. Because counts were too low, approximately 15 rarely observed V segments, including chromosome 9 orphons, were excluded from the earlier analysis of 500 to 700 of the donors. In a later analysis, some 18,000 TCR beta sequences were associated with specific HLA alleles at a false discovery rate of 0.05. Presence/absence analyses assumed roughly uniform sequencing depth across donors, an assumption that may not hold. In the study, some 180 TCR beta chains were listed as associated with cytomegalovirus. When HLA alleles, especially DR and DQ, strongly co-occurred, TCR associations were difficult to assign to individual alleles.

The cohort comprised hundreds of healthy bone marrow donors. At the time of sampling, every cohort member was nominally healthy, though immune exposures that went unrecorded were likely present. The donor was CMV seronegative and belonged to the group of around 400 seronegative cohort members. A peripheral blood sample was provided by each donor, and peripheral blood mononuclear cells were used for TCR beta sequencing. Genomic DNA was extracted from the blood cell samples with the Qiagen DNeasy Blood Extraction Kit. About this clone itself: Its recognized antigen is unknown. No base-level quality is on record; no much larger clone is a single base apart.

The V end loses 5 bases and the J end loses 3 bases, and a stretch of 11 bases separates them. Including cysteine and phenylalanine, the CDR3 has 13 amino acids. The DNA shown is the 39-base CDR3, in frame from base 1. CDR1 is given as SEHNR and CDR2 as FQNEAQ, both from the germline V gene (reference sequence). The method behind the library was the immunoSEQ multiplex PCR assay. The multiplex PCR relied on a mix of 60 forward primers for TCR Vbeta segments and 13 reverse primers for TCR Jbeta segments. A multiplex PCR assay on genomic DNA amplified the CDR3 region of rearranged TCR beta genes. Amplified TCR beta libraries were sequenced as 87-base-pair reads on the Illumina HiSeq System. Under the source paper's analysis protocol: A later analysis counted about 82 million unique TCR beta chains across the approximately 700 repertoires, and around 9.9 million of these chains were shared by at least two donors. A nearest-neighbor algorithm error-corrected the raw reads and collapsed the reads into unique sequences, merging closely related sequences to remove PCR and sequencing errors. V, D and J gene segments were assigned by aligning CDR3 sequences to IMGT reference sequences. For a sequence to be retained, at least a six-nucleotide match to both a V gene segment and a J gene segment was required. Rearrangements were classified as productive when the CDR3 lacked stop codons and remained in frame with V and J, and all other rearrangements were classified as non-productive. CDR3 was defined according to IMGT convention as the region running from the second conserved V-encoded cysteine to the conserved J-encoded phenylalanine. The earlier analysis of about 610 of the donors excluded sequences that lacked an unambiguous match to a single V gene segment. In an earlier analysis of roughly 600 of the donors, a V segment was called functional when productive rearrangements were above 56.7%, and segregating when the standard deviation between donors exceeded 5%. A statistical classification framework was developed to diagnose cytomegalovirus status using the catalog of TCR beta chain sequences. V and J gene assignment, in a later analysis, came from comparing TCR nucleotide sequences with IMGT/GENE-DB human TR gene sequences. Using the TCRdist pipeline, a later analysis assigned CDR3 sequences along with most-parsimonious VDJ recombination scenarios. In a later analysis, every TCR beta chain was defined by the combination of its CDR3 amino acid sequence and its V-gene family, and reads without a unique V-gene family were dropped. In a later analysis, 450 to 600 highly shared, low-generation-probability nucleotide sequences were removed to address suspected cross-contamination and a sequencing artifact. For each public chain, a later analysis derived a clonal expansion index from normalized ranks of inferred template counts within each repertoire. In a later analysis, generation probabilities were computed with a VDJ recombination model fitted to out-of-frame rearrangements, and the resulting probabilities were checked against IGoR. Hypergeometric tests were used in a later analysis to score TCR-TCR, TCR-HLA and TCR-CMV co-occurrence, with a repertoire-size bias correction applied to the TCR pairs. In a later analysis, false discovery rates were estimated by permuting HLA or CMV assignments 20 times. In a later analysis, co-occurring TCRs were grouped using DBSCAN, and TCRdist sequence similarity was added for clustering within HLA-allele-positive subsets. Repertoires with fewer than 30,000 or more than 120,000 public chains were left out of co-occurrence clustering, as were about 5 repertoires with anomalous nucleotide sharing. Not all clones reach the TCRdb copy of this immuneACCESS table, which keeps in-frame sequences only. Checked studies attribute under half of the gap to unresolved V genes and leave the rest unexplained. V, J and clone size derive from that table, while D and trimming were established from the DNA sequence. Recorded for this sample are 150,000 or so clones; about 80% of them occurred a single time. The biggest ten clones account for roughly 0.7% of the sample.

Sequencing was carried out using PBMCs. The chain is made from TRBV7-9 and TRBJ2-7, with the D gene call left open. This TCR was sampled from a male donor in good health and CMV-seronegative. Here is the DNA: TGTGCCAGCAGCCTGCTGCGGAGCTACGAGCAGTACTTC. It translates as CASSLLRSYEQYF.